These 8 T cell receptor beta chains came from one sample sequenced in a study of control samples from healthy donors and cancer patients. Profiling relied on immunoSEQ multiplex PCR, and the TCRdb table lists in-frame clones only, not all of them. The sample yields roughly 95,000 clones, around nine tenths seen once. Source material: blood. The receptors derive from a man aged 25-45 years in good health.

This chain connects TRBV6-6 to TRBJ2-7, with D possibly being TRBD2 (7 bases). The ends were cut back, 8 bases at V and 5 bases at J, with 22 bases in the middle. Germline V CDR1 and CDR2: MNHNY, SVGAGI (reference sequence). The CDR3 runs to 15 residues. The CDR3 DNA sequence: TGTGCCAGCTCCAGGGAGGGAGGGGGGGACAACGAGCAGTACTTC. Protein: CASSREGGGDNEQYF.

This chain connects TRBV6-2 or TRBV6-3 to TRBJ2-1; tentatively, D is TRBD2 (5 bases). The V gene lost 7 bases and the J gene lost 9 bases, with 16 bases spanning the gap. Germline values: CDR1 MNHEY, CDR2 SVGEGT. The CDR3 is made up of 13 amino acids. The CDR3 sequence is CASTPLRAGEQFF. CDR3 nucleotides: TGTGCCAGCACCCCCCTCCGCGCGGGTGAGCAGTTCTTC.

The chain has TRBV19 and TRBJ2-5; perhaps TRBD2 as D (6 bases). Germline assignment: CDR1 LNHDA and CDR2 SQIVND (reference sequence). Trimming stripped 4 bases from V and 3 bases from J, with 24 bases between. CDR3 size: 18 residues. The CDR3 bases are TGTGCCAGTAGTAGTGGGCGGGACTTCAGTGGAGAGGAAGAGACCCAGTACTTC. Translating gives CASSSGRDFSGEEETQYF.

The chain recombines TRBV7-2 with TRBJ1-2, with D possibly TRBD1 on 6 matching bases. Germline V lookup: CDR1 SGHTA, CDR2 FQGNSA. The CDR3 runs 14 residues. The V end was cut by 1 base, the J end by 0 bases, with 6 bases between. Written as DNA, the CDR3 is TGTGCCAGCAGCTTAGGGACAGCTAACTATGGCTACACCTTC. This translates into CASSLGTANYGYTF. The complete variable domain, with remaining parts taken from reference TRBV7-2 and TRBJ1-2, reads GAGVSQSPSNKVTEKGKDVELRCDPISGHTALYWYRQSLGQGLEFLIYFQGNSAPDKSGLPSDRFSAERTGGSVSTLTIQRTQQEDSAVYLCASSLGTANYGYTFGSGTRLTVV.

This chain links TRBV19 with TRBJ2-7; no clear D gene. Deletions cut 6 bases from V and 2 bases from J, with 11 bases between. The germline V gene encodes CDR1 LNHDA and CDR2 SQIVND (reference sequence). CDR3 length: 13 amino acids. The CDR3 sequence is CASSDTGAYEQYF. CDR3 DNA: TGTGCCAGTAGCGACACCGGCGCCTACGAGCAGTACTTC.

The rearrangement joins TRBV9 to TRBJ2-2, with TRBD2 identical over 8 bases. The CDR3 extends over 16 amino acids. V lost 1 base to trimming and J lost 3 bases; unmatched junction nucleotides: 5. Germline CDR1 reads SGDLS; CDR2 reads YYNGEE. Here the CDR3 DNA reads TGTGCCAGCAGCGTAAAATCTAGCGGGTACACCGGGGAGCTGTTTTTT. The encoded protein is CASSVKSSGYTGELFF.

This chain links TRBV28 with TRBJ1-2, with D perhaps TRBD1 (6 bases). The CDR3 covers 14 residues. CDR1 and CDR2 from the germline V gene are MDHEN and SYDVKM. Trimming cost V 4 bases and J 0 bases, with 9 bases left between them. The CDR3 protein is CASSWTETNYGYTF. As DNA, the CDR3 is TGTGCCAGCAGTTGGACAGAGACTAACTATGGCTACACCTTC.

This chain connects TRBV11-2 to TRBJ2-7; possibly TRBD2 for D (5 bases). CDR3 length: 15 residues. The germline V gene has CDR1 SGHAT and CDR2 FQNNGV. V lost 2 bases and J 0 bases, leaving 11 bases between the germline ends. The CDR3 is CASSLTRPSSYEQYF. Here the CDR3 DNA reads TGTGCCAGCAGCTTAACTAGGCCGAGCTCCTACGAGCAGTACTTC.